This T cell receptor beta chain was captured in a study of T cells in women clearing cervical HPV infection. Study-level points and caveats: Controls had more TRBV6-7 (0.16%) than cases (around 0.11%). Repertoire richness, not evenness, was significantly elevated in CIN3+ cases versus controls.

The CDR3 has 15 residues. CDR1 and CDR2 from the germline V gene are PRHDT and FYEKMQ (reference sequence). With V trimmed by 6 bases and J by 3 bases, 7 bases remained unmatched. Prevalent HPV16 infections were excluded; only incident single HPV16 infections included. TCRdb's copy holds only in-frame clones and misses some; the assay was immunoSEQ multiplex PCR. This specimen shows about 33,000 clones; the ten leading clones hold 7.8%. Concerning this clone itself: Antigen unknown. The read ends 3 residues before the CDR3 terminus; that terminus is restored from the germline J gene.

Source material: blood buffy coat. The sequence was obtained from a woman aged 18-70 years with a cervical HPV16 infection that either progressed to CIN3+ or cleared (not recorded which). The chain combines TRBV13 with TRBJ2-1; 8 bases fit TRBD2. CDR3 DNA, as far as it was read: TGTGCCAGCAGTCCCGGGACTAGGGACTACAATGAG. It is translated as CASSPGTRDYNE. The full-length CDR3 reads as CASSPGTRDYNEQFF. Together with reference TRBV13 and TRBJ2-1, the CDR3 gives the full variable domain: AAGVIQSPRHLIKEKRETATLKCYPIPRHDTVYWYQQGPGQDPQFLISFYEKMQSDKGSIPDRFSAQQFSDYHSELNMSSLELGDSALYFCASSPGTRDYNEQFFGPGTRLTVL.